The T cell receptor (beta chain) described here comes from a study of blood T cells in healthy people across ages. PCR was performed a second time for about 7 to 11 cycles using a sample-barcoded 5' primer and a J-beta primer mix. TCRdb independently ran MiXCR on the 5' RACE reads; one entry per CDR3 protein. This sample has 540,000 or so distinct CDR3 sequences, with 40% to 50% found just once. Per sample, extraction of total RNA gave at least 5 micrograms in every case. Germline V gene sequence: CDR1 MRHNA, CDR2 SNTAGT. Trimming took 7 bases from V and 2 from J; bases not matched to a gene: 16. There are 17 residues in the CDR3.

The clonotype comes from a man older than 75 in good health. Sample: blood. V usage is TRBV6-4 and J usage is TRBJ2-7; 8 nucleotides align to TRBD2. CDR3 loop: CASTTVLSGDVTYEQYF. DNA of the CDR3: TGTGCCAGCACCACCGTCCTTAGCGGGGACGTCACCTACGAGCAGTACTTC.